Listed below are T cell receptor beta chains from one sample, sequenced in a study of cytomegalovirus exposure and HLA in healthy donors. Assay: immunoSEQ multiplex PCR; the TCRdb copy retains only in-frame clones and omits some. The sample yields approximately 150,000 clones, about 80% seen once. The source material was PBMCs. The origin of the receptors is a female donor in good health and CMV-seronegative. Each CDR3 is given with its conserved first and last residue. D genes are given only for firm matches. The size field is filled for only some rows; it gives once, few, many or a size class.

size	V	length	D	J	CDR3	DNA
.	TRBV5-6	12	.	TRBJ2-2	CASSSFTGELFF	TGTGCCAGCAGCTCATTCACCGGGGAGCTGTTTTTT
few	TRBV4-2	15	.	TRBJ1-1	CASSQRDPGNTEAFF	TGTGCCAGCAGCCAACGGGATCCAGGGAACACTGAAGCTTTCTTT
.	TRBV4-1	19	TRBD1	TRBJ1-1	CASSQGPRDRSTINTEAFF	TGCGCCAGCAGCCAAGGCCCCCGGGACAGGAGTACGATAAACACTGAAGCTTTCTTT
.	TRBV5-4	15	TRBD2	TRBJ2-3	CASSLGLAGADTQYF	TGTGCCAGCAGCTTGGGCCTAGCGGGGGCAGATACGCAGTATTTT
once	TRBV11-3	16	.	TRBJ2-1	CASSSRTERPYNEQFF	TGTGCCAGCAGCTCTAGGACGGAGCGGCCTTACAATGAGCAGTTCTTC
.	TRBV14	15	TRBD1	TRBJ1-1	CASRKTGGMNTEAFF	TGTGCCAGCAGGAAGACAGGGGGCATGAACACTGAAGCTTTCTTT
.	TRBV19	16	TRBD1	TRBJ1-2	CASSPDRNRGTRRYTF	TGTGCCAGTAGCCCAGACCGGAACAGGGGAACTAGGCGCTACACCTTC
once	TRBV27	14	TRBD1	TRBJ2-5	CASSVDRGFGEQYF	TGTGCCAGCAGTGTGGACAGGGGGTTTGGAGAGCAGTACTTC
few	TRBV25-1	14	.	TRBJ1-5	CAPECGGRVQPQHF	TGTGCCCCAGAGTGCGGGGGCCGCGTCCAGCCCCAGCATTTT
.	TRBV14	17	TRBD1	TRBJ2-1	CASSRPGGGSTYNEQFF	TGTGCCAGCAGCCGGCCAGGGGGTGGATCTACCTACAATGAGCAGTTCTTC
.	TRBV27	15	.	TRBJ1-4	CASTARTGKNEKLFF	TGTGCCAGCACCGCCAGGACGGGAAAGAATGAAAAACTGTTTTTT
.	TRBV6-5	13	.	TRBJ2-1	CASSYPTRREQFF	TGTGCCAGCAGTTACCCGACTAGGCGGGAGCAGTTCTTC
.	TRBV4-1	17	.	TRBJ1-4	CASTLLASPATNEKLFF	TGCGCCAGCACCCTGCTGGCATCCCCTGCAACTAATGAAAAACTGTTTTTT
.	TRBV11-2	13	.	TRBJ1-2	CASSQRGLYGYTF	TGTGCCAGCAGCCAACGGGGTTTATATGGCTACACCTTC
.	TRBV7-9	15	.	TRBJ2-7	CASSSPDSSSYEQYF	TGTGCCAGCAGTTCACCGGACAGCTCCTCCTACGAGCAGTACTTC
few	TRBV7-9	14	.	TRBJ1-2	CASSLAATNYGYTF	TGTGCCAGCAGCTTAGCGGCCACTAACTATGGCTACACCTTC
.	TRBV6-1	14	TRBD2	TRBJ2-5	CASKVGLAAETQYF	TGTGCCAGCAAGGTTGGGCTAGCGGCAGAGACCCAGTACTTC
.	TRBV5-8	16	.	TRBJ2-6	CAWAPGFSTWANVLTF	TGTGCTTGGGCACCCGGCTTCAGTACCTGGGCCAACGTCCTGACTTTC
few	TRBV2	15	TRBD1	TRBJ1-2	CASSEGAGGIYGYTF	TGTGCCAGCAGTGAAGGGGCAGGGGGCATCTATGGCTACACCTTC
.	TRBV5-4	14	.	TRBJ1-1	CASSLQGSSTEAFF	TGTGCCAGCAGCTTACAGGGTTCCAGCACTGAAGCTTTCTTT
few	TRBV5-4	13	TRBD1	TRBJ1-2	CASTRTGVYGYTF	TGTGCCAGCACCCGGACAGGCGTCTATGGCTACACCTTC
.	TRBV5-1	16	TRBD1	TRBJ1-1	CASSQGQGSWGTEAFF	TGCGCCAGCAGCCAGGGACAGGGAAGCTGGGGTACTGAAGCTTTCTTT
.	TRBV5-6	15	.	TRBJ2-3	CASSLSAPVTDTQYF	TGTGCCAGCAGCCTATCCGCCCCGGTAACAGATACGCAGTATTTT
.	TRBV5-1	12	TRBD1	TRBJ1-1	CASSRRGDEAFF	TGCGCCAGCAGCCGCAGGGGGGATGAAGCTTTCTTT
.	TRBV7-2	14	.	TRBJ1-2	CASSPAPRSYGYTF	TGTGCCAGCAGCCCGGCCCCCCGGAGCTATGGCTACACCTTC
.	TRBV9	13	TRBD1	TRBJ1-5	CASSLQGDQPQHF	TGTGCCAGCAGTTTACAGGGGGATCAGCCCCAGCATTTT
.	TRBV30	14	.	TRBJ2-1	CVCYDSWTYNEQFF	TGTGTCTGTTATGACAGCTGGACATACAATGAGCAGTTCTTC
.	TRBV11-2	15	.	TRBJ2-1	CASSPRTLSYNEQFF	TGTGCCAGCAGCCCCCGTACCTTGAGCTACAATGAGCAGTTCTTC
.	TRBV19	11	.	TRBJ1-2	CASGGYYGYTF	TGTGCCAGTGGGGGGTACTATGGCTACACCTTC
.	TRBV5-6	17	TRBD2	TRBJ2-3	CASSRIPLAGATDTQYF	TGTGCCAGCAGCCGAATCCCACTAGCGGGGGCCACAGATACGCAGTATTTT
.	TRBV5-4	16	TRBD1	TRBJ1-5	CASSSQTGGGNQPQHF	TGTGCCAGCAGCTCACAGACAGGGGGGGGCAATCAGCCCCAGCATTTT
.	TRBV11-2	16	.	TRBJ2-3	CASSPEWGDLTDTQYF	TGTGCCAGCAGCCCAGAGTGGGGGGATCTCACAGATACGCAGTATTTT
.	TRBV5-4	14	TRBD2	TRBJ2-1	CASSLLAHGDEQFF	TGTGCCAGCAGTTTACTAGCGCACGGGGATGAGCAGTTCTTC
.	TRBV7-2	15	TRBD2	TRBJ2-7	CASSLTGTTLYEQYF	TGTGCCAGCAGCTTAACCGGGACTACTCTCTACGAGCAGTACTTC
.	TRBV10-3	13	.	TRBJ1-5	CATTAGWNQPQHF	TGTGCCACCACCGCAGGGTGGAATCAGCCCCAGCATTTT
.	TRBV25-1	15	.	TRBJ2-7	CASSEIRADYYEQYF	TGTGCCAGCAGTGAAATCAGGGCCGATTACTACGAGCAGTACTTC
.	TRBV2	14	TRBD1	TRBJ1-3	CASSTGGTGNTIYF	TGTGCCAGCAGTACAGGGGGTACTGGAAACACCATATATTTT
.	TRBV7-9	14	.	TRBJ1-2	CASSLGQPEYGYTF	TGTGCCAGCAGCTTAGGACAGCCAGAATATGGCTACACCTTC
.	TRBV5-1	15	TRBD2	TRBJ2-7	CASSLLAGFSYEQYF	TGCGCCAGCAGCTTGTTAGCGGGGTTCTCCTACGAGCAGTACTTC
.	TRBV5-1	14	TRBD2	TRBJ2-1	CASSWRGANNEQFF	TGCGCCAGCAGCTGGCGGGGGGCGAACAATGAGCAGTTCTTC
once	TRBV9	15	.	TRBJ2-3	CASSTQGPRTDTQYF	TGTGCCAGCAGCACTCAGGGTCCCCGCACAGATACGCAGTATTTT
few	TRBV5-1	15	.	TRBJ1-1	CASSFGRALGREAFF	TGCGCCAGCAGCTTCGGGCGGGCTCTCGGGAGGGAAGCTTTCTTT
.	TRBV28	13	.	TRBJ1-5	CARGGWSNQPQHF	TGTGCCAGGGGGGGGTGGTCCAATCAGCCCCAGCATTTT
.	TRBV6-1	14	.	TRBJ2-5	CATTRGRDQETQYF	TGTGCCACCACACGAGGGAGAGACCAAGAGACCCAGTACTTC
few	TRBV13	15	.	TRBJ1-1	CASSLEGGENTEAFF	TGTGCCAGCAGCTTAGAAGGGGGGGAGAACACTGAAGCTTTCTTT